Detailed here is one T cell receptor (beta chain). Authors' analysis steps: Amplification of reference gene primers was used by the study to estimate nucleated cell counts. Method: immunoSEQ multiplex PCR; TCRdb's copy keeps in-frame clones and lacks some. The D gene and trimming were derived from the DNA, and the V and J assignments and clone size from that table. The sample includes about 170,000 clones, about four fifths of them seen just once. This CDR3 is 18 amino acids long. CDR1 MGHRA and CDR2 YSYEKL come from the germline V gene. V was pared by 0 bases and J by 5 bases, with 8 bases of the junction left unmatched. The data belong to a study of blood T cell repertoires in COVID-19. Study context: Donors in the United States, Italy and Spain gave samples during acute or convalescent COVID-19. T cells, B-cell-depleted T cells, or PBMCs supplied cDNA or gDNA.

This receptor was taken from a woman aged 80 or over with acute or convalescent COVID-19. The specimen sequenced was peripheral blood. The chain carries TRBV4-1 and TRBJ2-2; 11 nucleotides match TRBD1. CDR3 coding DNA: TGCGCCAGCAGCCAAGATCATTGGGACAGGGGGTTAACCGGGGAGCTGTTTTTT. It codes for CASSQDHWDRGLTGELFF.